Detailed here is one T cell receptor (beta chain). TCRdb re-derived calls from the reads in MiXCR, one entry per CDR3 protein. The repertoire holds 300,000 to 400,000 distinct CDR3 sequences, with 15% to 20% as singletons. Germline V CDR1 and CDR2: LNHDA, SQIVND (reference sequence). V lost 5 bases to trimming and J lost 4 bases; unmatched junction nucleotides: 10. The CDR3 has 16 residues. This sample stems from a study of T cell repertoires in cytomegalovirus infection. Sequencing was performed on PBMCs. V gene TRBV19 combines with J gene TRBJ2-3; TRBD1 aligns across 9 bases. The receptor was derived from a human donor in good health (CMV status not recorded). Some clones in this sample may be carry-over from other donors' samples. CDR3 in DNA: TGTGCCAGTAGTGCCTCGGGACAGGGAGGCGCAGATACGCAGTATTTT. Translated, it gives CASSASGQGGADTQYF. Based on the CDR3 plus reference TRBV19 and TRBJ2-3, the full variable domain is DGGITQSPKYLFRKEGQNVTLSCEQNLNHDAMYWYRQDPGQGLRLIYYSQIVNDFQKGDIAEGYSVSREKKESFPLTVTSAQKNPTAFYLCASSASGQGGADTQYFGPGTRLTVL.